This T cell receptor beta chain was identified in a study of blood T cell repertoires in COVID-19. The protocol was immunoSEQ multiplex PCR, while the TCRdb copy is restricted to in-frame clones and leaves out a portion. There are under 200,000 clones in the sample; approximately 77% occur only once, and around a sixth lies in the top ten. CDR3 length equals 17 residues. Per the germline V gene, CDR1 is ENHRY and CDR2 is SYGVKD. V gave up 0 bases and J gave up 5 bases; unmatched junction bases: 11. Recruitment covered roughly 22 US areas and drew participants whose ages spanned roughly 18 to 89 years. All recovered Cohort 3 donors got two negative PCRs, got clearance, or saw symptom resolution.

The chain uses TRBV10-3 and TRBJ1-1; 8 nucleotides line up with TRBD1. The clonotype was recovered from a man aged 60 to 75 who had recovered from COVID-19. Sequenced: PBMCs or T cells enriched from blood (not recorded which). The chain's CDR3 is CAISESIGFTGGTEAFF. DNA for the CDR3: TGTGCCATCAGTGAGTCGATCGGTTTTACAGGGGGGACTGAAGCTTTCTTT.